These T cell receptor beta chains were read from a single sample in a study of technical replicates of blood from a few donors. The repertoire was sequenced with immunoSEQ multiplex PCR; TCRdb's copy has only in-frame clones and lacks some. The sample comprises about 59,000 clones, roughly 93% of which are singletons, and less than 5% rests with the top ten. The material sequenced was PBMCs. Source of these receptors: a human donor in good health. Some clones in this sample may be carry-over from other donors' samples. The CDR3 runs from the conserved cysteine through the conserved F or W. The D gene is left open where the match is weak. Some rows have no size entry. The others give once, few or many, or a class for an expanded clone.

>TRBJ2-1|.|TRBV2|TRBD2
CASTLAGFNEQFF
TGTGCCAGCACCTTAGCGGGGTTTAATGAGCAGTTCTTC
>TRBJ2-1|.|TRBV5-1|.
CASSLEGGVGNEQFF
TGCGCCAGCAGCTTGGAAGGGGGTGTTGGCAATGAGCAGTTCTTC
>TRBJ2-5|.|TRBV29-1|.
CSVVKGAGETQYF
TGCAGCGTTGTGAAGGGGGCGGGGGAGACCCAGTACTTC
>TRBJ1-1|.|TRBV7-8|.
CASSFLRQDTEAFF
TGTGCCAGCAGCTTCCTTCGACAAGACACTGAAGCTTTCTTT
>TRBJ1-6|.|TRBV7-8|TRBD1
CATKAGTGGGSPLHF
TGTGCCACAAAGGCTGGGACAGGGGGTGGATCACCCCTCCACTTT
>TRBJ2-5|.|TRBV9|.
CASSVDSGYETQYF
TGTGCCAGCAGCGTAGATTCCGGGTATGAGACCCAGTACTTC
>TRBJ2-6|once|TRBV15|.
CATSTTPRGAGANVLTF
TGTGCCACCAGCACCACCCCCCGGGGGGCCGGGGCCAACGTCCTGACTTTC
>TRBJ2-3|.|TRBV9|.
CASSVSPSGTDTQYF
TGTGCCAGCAGCGTAAGTCCTAGCGGCACAGATACGCAGTATTTT
>TRBJ2-1|.|TRBV11-2|TRBD2
CASSLREREGLVLNEQFF
TGTGCCAGCAGCTTACGGGAGCGGGAGGGCCTCGTGTTGAATGAGCAGTTCTTC
>TRBJ1-2|.|TRBV18|TRBD1
CASSPGQEYGYTF
TGTGCCAGCTCACCGGGACAGGAGTATGGCTACACCTTC
>TRBJ2-3|once|TRBV5-6|.
CASSLEGVTDTQYF
TGTGCCAGCAGCTTGGAAGGGGTCACAGATACGCAGTATTTT
>TRBJ2-7|.|TRBV4-1|.
CASSQDPGASYEQYF
TGCGCCAGCAGCCAAGATCCAGGGGCGAGCTACGAGCAGTACTTC
>TRBJ2-5|.|TRBV5-4|TRBD2
CASTPGGADQETQYF
TGTGCCAGCACCCCCGGGGGGGCGGACCAAGAGACCCAGTACTTC
>TRBJ1-2|large|TRBV13|.
CASSPRRLGEVAGYTF
TGTGCCAGCAGCCCCAGACGGCTCGGGGAAGTAGCTGGCTACACCTTC
>TRBJ2-5|.|TRBV18|.
CASSPMGQQETQYF
TGTGCCAGCTCACCTATGGGGCAGCAAGAGACCCAGTACTTC
>TRBJ2-1|.|TRBV10-3|.
CAISRDKYSRVNEQFF
TGTGCCATCAGCCGGGACAAATACTCGAGGGTAAATGAGCAGTTCTTC
>TRBJ2-1|.|TRBV10-3|.
CAIGAGGTYNEQFF
TGTGCCATCGGGGCCGGGGGGACATACAATGAGCAGTTCTTC
>TRBJ1-3|.|TRBV5-6|.
CASSRGFSSGNTIYF
TGTGCCAGCAGCAGAGGTTTCAGCTCTGGAAACACCATATATTTT
>TRBJ2-5|.|TRBV12-5|TRBD1
CASGSGTGPWETQYF
TGTGCTAGTGGTTCGGGGACAGGACCTTGGGAGACCCAGTACTTC
>TRBJ1-3|.|TRBV7-3|.
CASSLVGDSGNTIYF
TGTGCCAGCAGCTTAGTAGGGGACTCTGGAAACACCATATATTTT
>TRBJ1-1|.|TRBV18|.
CASSPNSFRATEAFF
TGTGCCAGCTCACCAAATTCATTCAGGGCCACTGAAGCTTTCTTT
>TRBJ2-5|.|TRBV5-1|.
CASSLSSGQETQYF
TGCGCCAGCAGCTTGAGCAGCGGACAAGAGACCCAGTACTTC
>TRBJ1-5|.|TRBV5-1|.
CASSFRGGREPQHF
TGCGCCAGCAGCTTCCGCGGGGGGAGAGAGCCCCAGCATTTT
>TRBJ2-4|.|TRBV28|.
CASGQKDQNIQYF
TGTGCCAGCGGACAGAAGGATCAAAACATTCAGTACTTC
>TRBJ1-2|.|TRBV27|TRBD1
CASSLSSGQAYGYTF
TGTGCCAGCAGTTTATCGAGTGGACAGGCCTATGGCTACACCTTC
>TRBJ2-3|.|TRBV15|.
CATSRVAEPTDTQYF
TGTGCCACCAGCAGAGTAGCGGAGCCCACAGATACGCAGTATTTT
>TRBJ2-7|.|TRBV5-1|TRBD1
CASSLGQSSYEQYF
TGCGCCAGCAGCCTGGGACAGAGCTCCTACGAGCAGTACTTC
>TRBJ1-5|.|TRBV6-6|.
CATSVRGNQPQHF
TGTGCCACCTCCGTTCGCGGCAATCAGCCCCAGCATTTT
>TRBJ2-7|.|TRBV7-9|TRBD2
CASSLLAGGPRYEQYF
TGTGCCAGCAGCCTACTAGCGGGAGGGCCTAGGTACGAGCAGTACTTC
>TRBJ2-1|.|TRBV9|.
CASSVEGNEQFF
TGTGCCAGCAGCGTCGAGGGTAATGAGCAGTTCTTC
>TRBJ2-3|.|TRBV11-3|.
CASSLGRARTPTDTQYF
TGTGCCAGCAGCTTAGGGCGGGCCAGGACTCCCACAGATACGCAGTATTTT
>TRBJ2-7|.|TRBV6-5|.
CASSYHPRGDYEQYF
TGTGCCAGCAGTTATCATCCCAGGGGGGACTACGAGCAGTACTTC
>TRBJ2-3|.|TRBV9|TRBD2
CASSVRAGGDTQYF
TGTGCCAGCAGCGTAAGAGCGGGGGGAGATACGCAGTATTTT
>TRBJ2-7|.|TRBV7-2|.
CASSLEVAREQYF
TGTGCCAGCAGCTTAGAGGTAGCGCGGGAGCAGTACTTC